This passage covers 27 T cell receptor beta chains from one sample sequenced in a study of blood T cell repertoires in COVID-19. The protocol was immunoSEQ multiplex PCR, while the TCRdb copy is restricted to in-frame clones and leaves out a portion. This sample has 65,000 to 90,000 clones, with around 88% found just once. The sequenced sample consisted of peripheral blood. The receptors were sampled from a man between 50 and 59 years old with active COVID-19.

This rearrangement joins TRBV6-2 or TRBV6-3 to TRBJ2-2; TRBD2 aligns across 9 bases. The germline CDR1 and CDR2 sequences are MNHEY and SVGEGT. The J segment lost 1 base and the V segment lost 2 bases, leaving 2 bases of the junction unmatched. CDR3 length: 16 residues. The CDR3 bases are TGTGCCAGCAGTTACATGACTAGCGGGAACACCGGGGAGCTGTTTTTT. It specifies CASSYMTSGNTGELFF.

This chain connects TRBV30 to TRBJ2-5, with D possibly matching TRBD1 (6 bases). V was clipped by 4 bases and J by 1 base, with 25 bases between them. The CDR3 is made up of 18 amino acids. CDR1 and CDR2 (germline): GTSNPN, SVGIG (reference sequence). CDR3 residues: CAWTTGSLAFKSQETQYF. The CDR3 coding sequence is TGTGCCTGGACCACAGGGAGTCTAGCTTTCAAAAGCCAAGAGACCCAGTACTTC.

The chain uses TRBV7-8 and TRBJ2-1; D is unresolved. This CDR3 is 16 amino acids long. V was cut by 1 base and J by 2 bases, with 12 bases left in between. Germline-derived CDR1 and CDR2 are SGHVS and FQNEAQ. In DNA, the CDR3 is TGTGCCAGCAGCTTAGATTCAGGCCGCCCCTACAATGAGCAGTTCTTC. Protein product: CASSLDSGRPYNEQFF.

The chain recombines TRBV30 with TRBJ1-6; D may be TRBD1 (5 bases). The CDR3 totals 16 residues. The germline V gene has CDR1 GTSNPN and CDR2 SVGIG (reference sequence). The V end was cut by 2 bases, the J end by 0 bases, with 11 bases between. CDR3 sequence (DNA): TGTGCCTGGAGTCGTGGCGGGGGCTCCTATAATTCACCCCTCCACTTT. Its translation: CAWSRGGGSYNSPLHF.

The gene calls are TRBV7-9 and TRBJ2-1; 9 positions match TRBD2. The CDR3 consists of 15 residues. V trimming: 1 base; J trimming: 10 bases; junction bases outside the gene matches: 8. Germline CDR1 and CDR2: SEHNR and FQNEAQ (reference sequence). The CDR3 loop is CASSLGSSGAGEQFF. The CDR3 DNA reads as TGTGCCAGCAGCTTAGGGTCTAGCGGGGCGGGGGAGCAGTTCTTC. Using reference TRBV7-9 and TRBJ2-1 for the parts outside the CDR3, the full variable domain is DTGVSQNPRHKITKRGQNVTFRCDPISEHNRLYWYRQTLGQGPEFLTYFQNEAQLEKSRLLSDRFSAERPKGSFSTLEIQRTEQGDSAMYLCASSLGSSGAGEQFFGPGTRLTVL.

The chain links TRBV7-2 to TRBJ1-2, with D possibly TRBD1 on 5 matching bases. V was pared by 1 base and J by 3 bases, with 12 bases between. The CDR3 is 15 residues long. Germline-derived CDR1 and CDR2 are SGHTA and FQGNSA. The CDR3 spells CASSLDGQGHYGYTF. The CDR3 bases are TGTGCCAGCAGCTTAGATGGCCAGGGTCACTATGGCTACACCTTC. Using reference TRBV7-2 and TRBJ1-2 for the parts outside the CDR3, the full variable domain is GAGVSQSPSNKVTEKGKDVELRCDPISGHTALYWYRQSLGQGLEFLIYFQGNSAPDKSGLPSDRFSAERTGGSVSTLTIQRTQQEDSAVYLCASSLDGQGHYGYTFGSGTRLTVV.

The CDR3 nucleotides are TGCGCCAGCAGCCAAGCTTATGCTAGCGGGAGGGCTGAGACCCAGTACTTC. Translating it yields CASSQAYASGRAETQYF. The chain uses TRBV4-1 and TRBJ2-5; 12 bases match TRBD2. Germline V gives CDR1 MGHRA, CDR2 YSYEKL. The ends lost 1 base at V and 5 bases at J; junction bases unmatched: 8. This CDR3 is built from 17 residues.

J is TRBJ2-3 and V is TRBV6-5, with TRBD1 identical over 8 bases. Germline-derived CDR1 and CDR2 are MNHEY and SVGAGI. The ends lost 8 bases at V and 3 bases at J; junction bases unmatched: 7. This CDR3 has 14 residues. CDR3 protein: CASGRQGRTDTQYF. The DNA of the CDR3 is TGTGCCAGCGGGCGACAGGGGAGGACAGATACGCAGTATTTT.

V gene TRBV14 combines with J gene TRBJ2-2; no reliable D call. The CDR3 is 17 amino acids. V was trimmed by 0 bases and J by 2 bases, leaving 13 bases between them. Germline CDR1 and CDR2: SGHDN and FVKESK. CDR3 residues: CASSQELWQSNTGELFF. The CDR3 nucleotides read TGTGCCAGCAGCCAAGAGTTGTGGCAGTCAAACACCGGGGAGCTGTTTTTT.

The CDR3 DNA sequence: TGTGCCAGCAGCCCGAACAGGGTATCAACAGATACGCAGTATTTT. This gives the protein CASSPNRVSTDTQYF. The chain combines TRBV7-2 with TRBJ2-3; TRBD1 is a possible D gene (6 bases). Trimming took 5 bases from V and 3 from J, leaving 15 bases between them. This CDR3 has 15 amino acids. The germline V gene encodes CDR1 SGHTA and CDR2 FQGNSA.

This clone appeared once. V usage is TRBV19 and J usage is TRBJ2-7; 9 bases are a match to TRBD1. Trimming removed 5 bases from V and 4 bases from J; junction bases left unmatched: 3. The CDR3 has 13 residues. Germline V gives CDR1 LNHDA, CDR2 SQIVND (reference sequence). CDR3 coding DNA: TGTGCCAGTAGTCGGGACAGGGCATACGAGCAGTACTTC. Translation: CASSRDRAYEQYF. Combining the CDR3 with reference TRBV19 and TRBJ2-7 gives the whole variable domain DGGITQSPKYLFRKEGQNVTLSCEQNLNHDAMYWYRQDPGQGLRLIYYSQIVNDFQKGDIAEGYSVSREKKESFPLTVTSAQKNPTAFYLCASSRDRAYEQYFGPGTRLTVT.

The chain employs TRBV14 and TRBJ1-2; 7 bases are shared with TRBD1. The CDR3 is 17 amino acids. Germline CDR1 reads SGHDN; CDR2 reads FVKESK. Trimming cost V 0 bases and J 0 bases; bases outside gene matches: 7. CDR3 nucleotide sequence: TGTGCCAGCAGCCAAGATCCGCCCGACAGGGCTAACTATGGCTACACCTTC. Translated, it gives CASSQDPPDRANYGYTF. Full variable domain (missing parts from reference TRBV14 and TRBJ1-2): EAGVTQFPSHSVIEKGQTVTLRCDPISGHDNLYWYRRVMGKEIKFLLHFVKESKQDESGMPNNRFLAERTGGTYSTLKVQPAELEDSGVYFCASSQDPPDRANYGYTFGSGTRLTVV.

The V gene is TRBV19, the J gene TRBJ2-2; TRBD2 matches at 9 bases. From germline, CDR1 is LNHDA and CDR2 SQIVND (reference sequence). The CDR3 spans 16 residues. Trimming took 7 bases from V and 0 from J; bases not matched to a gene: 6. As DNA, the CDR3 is TGTGCCAGTAAGGCGCGGGGGGGTTCGAACACCGGGGAGCTGTTTTTT. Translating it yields CASKARGGSNTGELFF.

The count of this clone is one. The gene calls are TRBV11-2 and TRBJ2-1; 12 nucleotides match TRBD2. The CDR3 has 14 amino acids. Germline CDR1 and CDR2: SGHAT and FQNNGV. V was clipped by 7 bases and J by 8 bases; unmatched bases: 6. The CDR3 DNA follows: TGTGCCAGCACCCTGACTAGCGGGAGCTATGAGCAGTTCTTC. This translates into CASTLTSGSYEQFF.

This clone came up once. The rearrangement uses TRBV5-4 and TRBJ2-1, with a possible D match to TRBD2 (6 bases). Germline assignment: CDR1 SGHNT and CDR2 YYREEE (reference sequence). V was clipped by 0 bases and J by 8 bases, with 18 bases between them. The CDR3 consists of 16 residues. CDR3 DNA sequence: TGTGCCAGCAGCTTGGCGGTGACTAGGCGGAGTGATGAGCAGTTCTTC. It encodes CASSLAVTRRSDEQFF.

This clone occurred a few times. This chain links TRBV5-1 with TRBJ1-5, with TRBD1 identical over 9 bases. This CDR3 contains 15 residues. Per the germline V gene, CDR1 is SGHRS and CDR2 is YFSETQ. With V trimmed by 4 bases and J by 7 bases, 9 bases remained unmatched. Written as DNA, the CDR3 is TGCGCCAGCAGCCCTGGGACAGGGAAGGAGCAGCCCCAGCATTTT. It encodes CASSPGTGKEQPQHF.

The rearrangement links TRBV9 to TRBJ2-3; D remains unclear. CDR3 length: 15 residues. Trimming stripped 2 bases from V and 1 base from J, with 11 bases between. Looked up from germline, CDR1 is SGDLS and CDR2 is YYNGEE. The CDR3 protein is CASSVTSEGTDTQYF. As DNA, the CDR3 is TGTGCCAGCAGCGTTACCTCTGAGGGCACAGATACGCAGTATTTT.

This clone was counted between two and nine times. The CDR3 DNA sequence: TGTGCCAGCAGCTTAGGTATGGCAGGGGTACCTACCGGTGAAGCAGCTTTCTTT. This codes for CASSLGMAGVPTGEAAFF. This chain links TRBV7-9 with TRBJ1-1, with a weak D call TRBD1 (6 bases). The germline V gene has CDR1 SEHNR and CDR2 FQNEAQ (reference sequence). The CDR3 loop spans 18 amino acids. V lost 1 base to trimming and J lost 10 bases, with 28 bases between them.

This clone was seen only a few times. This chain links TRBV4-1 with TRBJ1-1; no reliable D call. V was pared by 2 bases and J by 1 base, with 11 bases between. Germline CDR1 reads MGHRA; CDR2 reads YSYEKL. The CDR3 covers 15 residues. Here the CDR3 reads CASSQPRRGNTEAFF. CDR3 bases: TGCGCCAGCAGCCAACCCCGCCGGGGGAACACTGAAGCTTTCTTT.

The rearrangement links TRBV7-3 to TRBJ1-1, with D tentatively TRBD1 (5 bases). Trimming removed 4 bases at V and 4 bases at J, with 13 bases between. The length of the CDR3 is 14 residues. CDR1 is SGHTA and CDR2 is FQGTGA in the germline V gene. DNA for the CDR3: TGTGCCAGCAGCTCCAATACGGGGGGCACTGAAGCTTTCTTT. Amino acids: CASSSNTGGTEAFF.

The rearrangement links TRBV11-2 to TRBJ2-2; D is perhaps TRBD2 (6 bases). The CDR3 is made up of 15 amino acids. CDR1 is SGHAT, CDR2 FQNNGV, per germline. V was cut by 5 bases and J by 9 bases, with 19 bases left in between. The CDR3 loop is CASSPSIGGPRELFF. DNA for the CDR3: TGTGCCAGCAGCCCCTCGATCGGGGGTCCTAGGGAGCTGTTTTTT.

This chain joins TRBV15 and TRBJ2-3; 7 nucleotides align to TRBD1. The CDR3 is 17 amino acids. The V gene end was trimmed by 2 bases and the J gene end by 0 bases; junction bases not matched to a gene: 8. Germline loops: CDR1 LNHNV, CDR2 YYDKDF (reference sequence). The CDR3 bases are TGTGCCACCAGCAGACTACGACAGGGATCTAGCACAGATACGCAGTATTTT. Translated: CATSRLRQGSSTDTQYF.

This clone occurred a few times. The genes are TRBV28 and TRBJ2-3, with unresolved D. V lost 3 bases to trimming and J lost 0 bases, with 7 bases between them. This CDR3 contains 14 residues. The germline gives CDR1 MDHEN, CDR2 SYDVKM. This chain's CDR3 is CASSFARSTDTQYF. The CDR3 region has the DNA TGTGCCAGCAGTTTTGCCAGGAGCACAGATACGCAGTATTTT.

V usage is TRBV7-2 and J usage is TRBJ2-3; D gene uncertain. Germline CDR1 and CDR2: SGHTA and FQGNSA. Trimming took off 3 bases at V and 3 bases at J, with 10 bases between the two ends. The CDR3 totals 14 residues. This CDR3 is CASSLLQATDTQYF. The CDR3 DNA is TGTGCCAGCAGCTTGCTCCAGGCTACAGATACGCAGTATTTT.

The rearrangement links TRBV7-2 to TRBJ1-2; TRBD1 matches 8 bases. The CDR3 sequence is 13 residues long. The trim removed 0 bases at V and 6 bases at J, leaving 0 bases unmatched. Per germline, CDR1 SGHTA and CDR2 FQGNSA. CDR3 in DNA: TGTGCCAGCAGCTTAGCGACAGGGGATGGCTACACCTTC. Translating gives CASSLATGDGYTF. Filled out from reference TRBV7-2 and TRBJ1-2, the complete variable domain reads GAGVSQSPSNKVTEKGKDVELRCDPISGHTALYWYRQSLGQGLEFLIYFQGNSAPDKSGLPSDRFSAERTGGSVSTLTIQRTQQEDSAVYLCASSLATGDGYTFGSGTRLTVV.

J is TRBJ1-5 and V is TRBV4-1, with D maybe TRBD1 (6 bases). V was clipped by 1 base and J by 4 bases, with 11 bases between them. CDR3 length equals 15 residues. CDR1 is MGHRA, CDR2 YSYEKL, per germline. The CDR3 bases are TGCGCCAGCAGCCAAGGGGACACCCGTAATCAGCCCCAGCATTTT. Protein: CASSQGDTRNQPQHF.

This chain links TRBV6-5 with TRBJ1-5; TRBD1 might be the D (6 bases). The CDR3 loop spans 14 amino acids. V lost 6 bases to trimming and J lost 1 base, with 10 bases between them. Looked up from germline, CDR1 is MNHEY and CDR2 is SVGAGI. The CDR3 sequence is CASSLRGSNQPQHF. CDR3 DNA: TGTGCCAGCAGCTTAAGGGGGAGCAATCAGCCCCAGCATTTT.